Following are 21 T cell receptor beta chains from one sample sequenced in a study of blood T cells in healthy people across ages. Using a J-beta primer mix together with a sample-barcoded 5' primer, a second PCR was run for roughly 6 to 11 cycles. In TCRdb, the 5' RACE reads were re-called with MiXCR into one record per CDR3 protein. Among around 1.7 million distinct CDR3 sequences listed, over 25% were seen once. The sequenced material came from blood. These receptors all come from a woman aged 30 to 39 in good health.

The chain couples TRBV7-9 to TRBJ1-2, with 10 bases lining up with TRBD1. CDR1 SEHNR and CDR2 FQNEAQ come from the germline V gene (reference sequence). The CDR3 covers 17 residues. With V trimmed by 2 bases and J by 7 bases, 13 bases remained unmatched. The CDR3 protein is CASSLYLGQGIASGYTF. CDR3 in DNA: TGTGCCAGCAGCTTATATTTGGGACAGGGGATCGCCTCTGGCTACACCTTC.

V and J are TRBV10-3 and TRBJ2-1; D perhaps matches TRBD1 (5 bases). Per the germline V gene, CDR1 is ENHRY and CDR2 is SYGVKD. CDR3 length equals 12 residues. V lost 6 bases and J lost 4, with 7 bases in between. The CDR3 DNA sequence: TGTGCCATCAGGACAGAATACAATGAGCAGTTCTTC. It yields the protein CAIRTEYNEQFF.

This clonotype was seen a few times. One end of the junction does not line up with germline, which may come from a read error. CDR3 in amino acids: CASRSGWQRDNYGYTF. The CDR3 nucleotides read TGTGCCAGCCGTTCGGGGTGGCAACGGGACAACTATGGTTACACCTTC. V usage is TRBV28 and J usage is TRBJ1-2; TRBD1 might be the D (6 bases). The CDR3 loop spans 16 amino acids. The germline V gene has CDR1 MDHEN and CDR2 SYDVKM.

Only a few counts were recorded for this clonotype. This rearrangement joins TRBV14 to TRBJ2-1, with D perhaps matching TRBD2 (6 bases). Germline V lookup: CDR1 SGHDN, CDR2 FVKESK. The V and J ends lost 5 bases and 9 bases respectively, with 14 bases between them. The CDR3 contains 13 residues. The CDR3, as DNA: TGTGCCAGCAGCTCCCGGACTACACGTGAGCAGTTCTTC. It codes for CASSSRTTREQFF. Full variable domain (outside the CDR3, taken from reference TRBV14 and TRBJ2-1): EAGVTQFPSHSVIEKGQTVTLRCDPISGHDNLYWYRRVMGKEIKFLLHFVKESKQDESGMPNNRFLAERTGGTYSTLKVQPAELEDSGVYFCASSSRTTREQFFGPGTRLTVL.

V usage is TRBV30 and J usage is TRBJ2-7; D call uncertain. Trimming removed 1 base at V and 4 bases at J, with 8 bases between. Germline values: CDR1 GTSNPN, CDR2 SVGIG (reference sequence). CDR3 length: 12 residues. CDR3 bases: TGTGCCTGGAGTGAGGGCCTATACGAGCAGTACTTC. This translates into CAWSEGLYEQYF.

The chain joins TRBV18 to TRBJ1-5; a weak D match, TRBD1 (6 bases). Between the trimmed V and J ends, which lost 3 bases and 4 bases, there was a span of 19 bases. The germline gives CDR1 KGHSH, CDR2 LQKENI. The CDR3 is 17 residues long. CDR3 bases: TGTGCCAGCTCACCGACCCTTGTTGGGGGGCAGAATCAGCCCCAGCATTTT. Translating gives CASSPTLVGGQNQPQHF.

This clonotype has a count of ten or more. Germline and junction disagree at one end, which may indicate a read error. The chain links TRBV29-1 to TRBJ2-7, with TRBD1 identical over 10 bases. This CDR3 region has 13 residues. Germline loops: CDR1 SQVTM, CDR2 ANQGSEA. CDR3 DNA sequence: TGCAGCGTTCCGGGACAGGGGCTATACGAGCTGTACTTC. Amino acid sequence: CSVPGQGLYELYF.

Many counts were recorded for this clonotype. A junction boundary mismatches the germline segment, possibly from a read error. The CDR3 protein is CSVRLTGSYEQYF. CDR3 coding DNA: TGCAGCGTTCGCCTGACAGGGTCCTATGAGCAGTACTTC. The V gene is TRBV29-1, the J gene TRBJ2-7; the match to TRBD1 covers 7 bases. Per germline, CDR1 SQVTM and CDR2 ANQGSEA. The CDR3 is 13 amino acids.

In its sample, this clonotype was seen once. At one end, the junction sequence differs from germline, possibly due to a read error. The chain joins TRBV5-1 to TRBJ2-1; 8 nucleotides agree with TRBD2. This CDR3 region has 13 residues. CDR1 is SGHRS and CDR2 is YFSETQ in the germline V gene. The CDR3 region is CASAGGSYNEQCF. The CDR3, as DNA: TGCGCCAGCGCGGGAGGCTCCTACAATGAGCAGTGCTTC.

This clonotype turned up a few times. The chain employs TRBV7-2 and TRBJ2-1; 13 nucleotides align to TRBD2. CDR1 and CDR2 from the germline V gene are SGHTA and FQGNSA. The length of the CDR3 is 13 residues. V shed 8 bases and J 9 bases; nucleotides not matched to a gene: 4. In nucleotides, the CDR3 is TGTGCCAGCCGGACTAGCGGGAGCACTGAGCAGTTCTTC. Translation gives CASRTSGSTEQFF. The full variable domain, completed using reference TRBV7-2 and TRBJ2-1, is GAGVSQSPSNKVTEKGKDVELRCDPISGHTALYWYRQSLGQGLEFLIYFQGNSAPDKSGLPSDRFSAERTGGSVSTLTIQRTQQEDSAVYLCASRTSGSTEQFFGPGTRLTVL.

This clonotype showed up just a few times. The gene calls are TRBV14 and TRBJ2-7; a weak D match, TRBD2 (5 bases). TRBJ2-5 matches the DNA end more closely, so the J call is doubtful. From germline, CDR1 is SGHDN and CDR2 FVKESK. The CDR3 loop spans 15 amino acids. CDR3 in amino acids: CASSQGRASGETQYF. The CDR3 nucleotides are TGTGCCAGCAGCCAAGGCCGGGCATCGGGGGAGACCCAGTACTTC.

This clonotype was picked up one time. The genes are TRBV11-3 and TRBJ2-5, with 11 bases identical to TRBD2. Germline-derived CDR1 and CDR2 are SGHNT and YENEEA. V lost 4 bases to trimming and J lost 5 bases; unmatched junction nucleotides: 9. The CDR3 length is 16 residues. CDR3 nucleotide sequence: TGTGCCAGCAGCTCGCAAGTGACTAGCGGGGTGGAGACCCAGTACTTC. This codes for CASSSQVTSGVETQYF.

Worth noting for this clonotype: A much larger clone is a single base away; this may be a read error. The genes are TRBV12-3 or TRBV12-4 and TRBJ2-6; perhaps TRBD1 as D (5 bases). The CDR3 is made up of 14 amino acids. The CDR3 region is CASSSSPGANALTF. DNA of the CDR3: TGTGCCAGCAGTTCCTCCCCTGGGGCCAACGCCCTGACTTTC.

The chain is built from TRBV20-1 and TRBJ2-7; possible D gene TRBD1, 6 bases. V dropped 1 base and J dropped 3 bases, with 19 bases sitting between them. The CDR3 has 16 amino acids. Germline-derived CDR1 and CDR2 are DFQATT and SNEGSKA (reference sequence). Here the CDR3 reads CSARALGAGVDYEQYF. The CDR3 nucleotides are TGCAGTGCTAGAGCCCTTGGGGCAGGGGTAGACTACGAGCAGTACTTC.

V and J are TRBV27 and TRBJ2-3; 8 nucleotides agree with TRBD2. Germline CDR1 reads MNHEY; CDR2 reads SMNVEV (reference sequence). Trimming took 7 bases from V and 3 from J; bases not matched to a gene: 9. The CDR3 is 15 residues long. The CDR3 protein is CASTGLVGGTDTQYF. In nucleotides, the CDR3 is TGTGCCAGCACGGGACTAGTGGGGGGAACAGATACGCAGTATTTT.

This clonotype was detected a few times. The chain employs TRBV12-3 or TRBV12-4 and TRBJ1-4; 11 bases are a match to TRBD1. This CDR3 contains 16 residues. V shed 4 bases and J 5 bases; nucleotides not matched to a gene: 6. In DNA form, the CDR3 reads TGTGCCAGCAGTTGGCAGGGACAGGGGGGGAATGAAAAACTGTTTTTT. This encodes CASSWQGQGGNEKLFF.

The chain has TRBV9 and TRBJ2-7, with D perhaps being TRBD1 or TRBD2 (6 bases each). This CDR3 has 16 residues. Germline assignment: CDR1 SGDLS and CDR2 YYNGEE. V lost 4 bases, J lost 3 bases, and 20 bases lay in between. DNA of the CDR3: TGTGCCAGCAGCCTGAGGGGGGACTCCCCCCTCTACGAGCAGTACTTC. This codes for CASSLRGDSPLYEQYF.

Note on this clonotype: One end of the junction is discordant with germline, which a read error may explain. This chain uses TRBV2 with TRBJ2-7; D is uncertain. The germline CDR1 and CDR2 sequences are SNHLY and FYNNEI. This CDR3 has 13 residues. This CDR3 is CASSEPGSSEQYF. The CDR3 region has the DNA TGTGCCAGCAGTGAACCCGGGTCCTCCGAGCAGTACTTC.

This clonotype showed up just a few times. At one end, the junction sequence differs from germline, possibly due to a read error. This chain links TRBV7-2 with TRBJ2-5, with D tentatively TRBD2 (6 bases). Germline assignment: CDR1 SGHTA and CDR2 FQGNSA. The length of the CDR3 is 13 residues. The CDR3 bases are TGTGCCAGCAGTTTAGCGGTGAAAGAGACCCAGTACTTC. It is translated as CASSLAVKETQYF.

This clonotype was seen a handful of times. Its ends do not fully match the called genes, so a read error is possible. The V gene is TRBV6-6, the J gene TRBJ1-6; 8 positions match TRBD1. This CDR3 has 16 amino acids. CDR1 and CDR2 from the germline V gene are MNHNY and SVGAGI (reference sequence). The CDR3 coding sequence is TGTGCCATCAGTCCGCAGGGGGCGAGGACTCATTCACCCCTCCACTTT. It yields the protein CAISPQGARTHSPLHF.

V gene TRBV28 combines with J gene TRBJ1-5; D is undetermined. V was shortened by 7 bases and J by 8 bases, with 21 bases between the two germline ends. Germline V gives CDR1 MDHEN, CDR2 SYDVKM. The CDR3 has 15 residues. The CDR3: CASNTEGPGGEPQHF. The CDR3 DNA reads TGTGCCAGCAATACCGAGGGCCCTGGTGGGGAGCCCCAGCATTTT.